The table lists the clone carrying this T cell receptor beta chain with a count of one. This sample is part of a study of blood T cell repertoires in COVID-19. Study-level information: From the United States, Italy and Spain came samples of acute and convalescent COVID-19. T cells, B-cell-depleted T cells, or PBMCs provided the cDNA or gDNA that served as material.

Trimming removed 0 bases from V and 3 bases from J; junction bases left unmatched: 10. Germline V lookup: CDR1 MGHRA, CDR2 YSYEKL. The CDR3 sequence is 18 residues long. Original processing notes: By means of reference gene primer amplification, nucleated cell counts were estimated. Profiled with immunoSEQ multiplex PCR; TCRdb holds only in-frame clones, not every one. V, J and clone size are those of that table, while D and trimming were read from the DNA. This sample has hundreds of thousands of clones; about nine tenths occur once, and the top ten carry roughly 1.4%. This TCR came from a woman aged 25-40 years with active or convalescent COVID-19. The chain joins TRBV4-1 to TRBJ2-1; TRBD2 matches at 8 bases. Sequences were obtained from peripheral blood. The CDR3 reads CASSQESLVGGVYNEQFF. CDR3 bases: TGCGCCAGCAGCCAAGAATCATTGGTCGGGGGGGTCTACAATGAGCAGTTCTTC.